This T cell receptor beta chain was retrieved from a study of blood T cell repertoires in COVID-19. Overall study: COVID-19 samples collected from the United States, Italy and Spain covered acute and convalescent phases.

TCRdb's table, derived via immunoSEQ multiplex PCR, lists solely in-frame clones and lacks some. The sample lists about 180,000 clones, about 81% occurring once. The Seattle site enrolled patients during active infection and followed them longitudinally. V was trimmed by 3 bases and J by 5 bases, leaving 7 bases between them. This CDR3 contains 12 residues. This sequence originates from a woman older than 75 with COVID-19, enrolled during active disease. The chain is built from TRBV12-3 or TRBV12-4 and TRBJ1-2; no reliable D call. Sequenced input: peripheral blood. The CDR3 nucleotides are TGTGCCAGCAGTTTTACCAGATATGGCTACACCTTC. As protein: CASSFTRYGYTF.